This is a list of T cell receptor beta chains from one sample in a study of identical twins. One entry per CDR3 protein, called by TCRdb with MiXCR from the 5' RACE reads. The data contain about 1.7 million distinct CDR3 sequences, around 29% of them singletons. Sequencing was carried out using cord blood. The source of these receptors is a newborn girl in good health. The CDR3 runs from the conserved cysteine through the conserved F or W. D genes are given only for firm matches. Expanded clones are given a class, and other clones once, few, many or no size at all.

CDR3 length	V gene	J gene	clone size	D gene	CDR3 DNA	CDR3 protein
15	TRBV6-5	TRBJ2-7	many	-	TGTGCCAGCAGTTACTCGATGCGGGGACCCTACGAGCAGTACTTC	CASSYSMRGPYEQYF
15	TRBV20-1	TRBJ2-7	-	TRBD1	TGCAGTGCTAGATCCGGGACAGGCGCAGCCTACGAGCAGTACTTC	CSARSGTGAAYEQYF
15	TRBV12-3/TRBV12-4	TRBJ1-1	few	TRBD1	TGTGCCAGCAGTACCGGACAGGGGAGAGGCACTGAAGCTTTCTTT	CASSTGQGRGTEAFF
16	TRBV4-2	TRBJ2-1	-	TRBD2	TGTGCCAGCAGCCAAGTGCCAGCGGGAATCTACAGTGAGCAGTTCTTC	CASSQVPAGIYSEQFF
13	TRBV30	TRBJ1-6	-	-	TGTGCCTGGAGGGGGAGGGTTAGTTCACCCCTCCACTTT	CAWRGRVSSPLHF
15	TRBV5-1	TRBJ2-3	-	TRBD2	TGCGCCAGCAGCTTGACCAAGCGGGAGGCGGATACGCAGTATTTT	CASSLTKREADTQYF
15	TRBV27	TRBJ2-1	-	-	TGTGCCAGCAGCTTCAGGGTCCAACTAGTCAGTGAGCAGTTCTTC	CASSFRVQLVSEQFF
19	TRBV7-2	TRBJ2-3	-	TRBD2	TGTGCCAGCAGCTTAGCGCTGACAGGACTAGCGGGAAGCACAGATACGCAGTATTTT	CASSLALTGLAGSTDTQYF
14	TRBV28	TRBJ2-3	few	-	TGTGCCAGCAGTCCAGAGGGAACCACAGATACGCAGTATTTT	CASSPEGTTDTQYF
15	TRBV7-2	TRBJ1-2	-	TRBD1	TGTGCCAGCAGCCCGGACAGGGCTTATTCCTATGGCTACACCTTC	CASSPDRAYSYGYTF
13	TRBV20-1	TRBJ2-5	-	-	TGCAGTGCACCGGCGGCCTACCAAGAGACCCAGTACTTC	CSAPAAYQETQYF